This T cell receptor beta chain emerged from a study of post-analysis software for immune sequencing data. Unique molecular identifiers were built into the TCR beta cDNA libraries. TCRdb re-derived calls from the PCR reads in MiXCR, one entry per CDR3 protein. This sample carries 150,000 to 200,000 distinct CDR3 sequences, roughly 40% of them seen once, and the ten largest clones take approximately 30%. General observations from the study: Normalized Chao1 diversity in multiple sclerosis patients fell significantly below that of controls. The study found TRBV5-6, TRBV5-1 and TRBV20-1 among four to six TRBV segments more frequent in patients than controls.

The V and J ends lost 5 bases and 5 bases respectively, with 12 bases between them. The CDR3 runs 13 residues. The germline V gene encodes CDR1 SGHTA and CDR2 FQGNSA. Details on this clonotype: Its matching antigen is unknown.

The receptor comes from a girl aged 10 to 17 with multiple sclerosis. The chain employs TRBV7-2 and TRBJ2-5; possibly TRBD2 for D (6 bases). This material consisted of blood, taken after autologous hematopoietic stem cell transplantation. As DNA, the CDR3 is TGTGCCAGCAGCACTCAGGGAGGCGAGACCCAGTACTTC. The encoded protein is CASSTQGGETQYF.